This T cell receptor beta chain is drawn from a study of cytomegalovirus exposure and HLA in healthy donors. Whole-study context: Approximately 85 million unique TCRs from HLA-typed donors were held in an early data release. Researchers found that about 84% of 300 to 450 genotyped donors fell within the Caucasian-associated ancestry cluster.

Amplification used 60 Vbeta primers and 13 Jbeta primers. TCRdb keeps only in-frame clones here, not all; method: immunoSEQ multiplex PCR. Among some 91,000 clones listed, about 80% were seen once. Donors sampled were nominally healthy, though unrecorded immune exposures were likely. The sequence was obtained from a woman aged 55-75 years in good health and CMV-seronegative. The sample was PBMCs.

The CDR3 DNA sequence: TGTGCCAGCAGCCATGGACTAGCGGGAACGTACGAGCAGTACTTC. Translating it yields CASSHGLAGTYEQYF. The chain employs TRBV7-2 and TRBJ2-7; 12 bases fit TRBD2. V lost 5 bases and J lost 4; bases outside the gene matches: 6. CDR1 SGHTA and CDR2 FQGNSA come from the germline V gene. There are 15 residues in the CDR3.